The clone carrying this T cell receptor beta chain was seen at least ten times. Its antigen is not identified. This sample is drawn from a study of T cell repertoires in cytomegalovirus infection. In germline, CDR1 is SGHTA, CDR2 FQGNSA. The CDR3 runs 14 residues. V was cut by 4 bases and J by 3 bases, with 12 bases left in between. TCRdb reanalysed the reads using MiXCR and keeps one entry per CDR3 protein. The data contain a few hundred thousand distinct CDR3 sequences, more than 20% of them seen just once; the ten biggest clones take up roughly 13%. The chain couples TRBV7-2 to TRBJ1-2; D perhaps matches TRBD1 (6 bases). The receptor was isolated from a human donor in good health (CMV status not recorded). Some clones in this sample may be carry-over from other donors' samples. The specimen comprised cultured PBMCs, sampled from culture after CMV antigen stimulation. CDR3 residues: CASSSTGRDYGYTF. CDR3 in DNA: TGTGCCAGCAGCTCCACAGGGAGGGACTATGGCTACACCTTC. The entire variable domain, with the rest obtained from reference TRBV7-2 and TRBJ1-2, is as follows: GAGVSQSPSNKVTEKGKDVELRCDPISGHTALYWYRQSLGQGLEFLIYFQGNSAPDKSGLPSDRFSAERTGGSVSTLTIQRTQQEDSAVYLCASSSTGRDYGYTFGSGTRLTVV.